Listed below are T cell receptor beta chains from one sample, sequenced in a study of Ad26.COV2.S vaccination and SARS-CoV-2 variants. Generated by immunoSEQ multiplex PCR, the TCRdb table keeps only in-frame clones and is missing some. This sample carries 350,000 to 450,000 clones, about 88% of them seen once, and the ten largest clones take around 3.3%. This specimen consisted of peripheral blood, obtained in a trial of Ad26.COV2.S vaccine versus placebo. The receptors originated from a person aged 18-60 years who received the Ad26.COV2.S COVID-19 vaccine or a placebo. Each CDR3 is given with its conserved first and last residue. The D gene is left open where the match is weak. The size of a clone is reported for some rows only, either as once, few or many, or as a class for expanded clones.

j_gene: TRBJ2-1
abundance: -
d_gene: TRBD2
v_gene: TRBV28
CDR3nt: TGTGCCAGCGGCCCCGTAGCGGGAGATGAGCAGTTCTTC
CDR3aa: CASGPVAGDEQFF

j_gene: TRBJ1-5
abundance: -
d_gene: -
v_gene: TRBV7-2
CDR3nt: TGTGCCAGCAGCTTTTATGGTAAGGGCCAGCCCCAGCATTTT
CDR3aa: CASSFYGKGQPQHF

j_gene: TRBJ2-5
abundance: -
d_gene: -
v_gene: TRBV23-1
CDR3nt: TGCGCCAGCAGTCAATCTGGAGGGAGAGGAGAGACCCAGTACTTC
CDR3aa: CASSQSGGRGETQYF

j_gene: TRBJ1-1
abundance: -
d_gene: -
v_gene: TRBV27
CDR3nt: TGTGCCAGCAGTGTCGGGGAATTCCGAATTAACACTGAAGCTTTCTTT
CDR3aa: CASSVGEFRINTEAFF

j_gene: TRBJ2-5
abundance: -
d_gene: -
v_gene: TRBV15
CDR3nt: TGTGCCACCAGCAGAGCAGGGTTCGGAGAGACCCAGTACTTC
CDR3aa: CATSRAGFGETQYF

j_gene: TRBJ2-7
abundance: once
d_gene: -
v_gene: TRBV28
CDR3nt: TGTGCCAGCCACCGGGGCTTCGGGGAGCAGTACTTC
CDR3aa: CASHRGFGEQYF

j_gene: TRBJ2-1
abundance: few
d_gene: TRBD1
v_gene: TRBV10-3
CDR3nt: TGTGCCATCAGTGTAAGGACAGGGGAGGGCTACAATGAGCAGTTCTTC
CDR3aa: CAISVRTGEGYNEQFF

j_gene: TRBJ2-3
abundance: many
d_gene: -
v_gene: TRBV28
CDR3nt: TGTGCCAGCAGTTTTAATTCCCCCACAGATACGCAGTATTTT
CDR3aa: CASSFNSPTDTQYF

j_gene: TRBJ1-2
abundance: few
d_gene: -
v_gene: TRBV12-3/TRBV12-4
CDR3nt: TGTGCCAGCAGTTTAACAGACAACTATGGCTACACCTTC
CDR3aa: CASSLTDNYGYTF

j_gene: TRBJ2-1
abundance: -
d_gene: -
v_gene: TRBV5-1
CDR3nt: TGCGCCAGCAGCTCCGAGGGTGGGTGGTTAAGGGGGGACCATGAGCAGTTCTTC
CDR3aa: CASSSEGGWLRGDHEQFF

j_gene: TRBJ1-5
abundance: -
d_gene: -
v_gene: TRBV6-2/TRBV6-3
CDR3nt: TGTGCCAGCAGTCCACGGGGGGGTGGTCAGCCCCAGCATTTT
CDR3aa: CASSPRGGGQPQHF

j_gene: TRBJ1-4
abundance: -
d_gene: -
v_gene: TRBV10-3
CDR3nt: TGTGCCATCAGTGAGTCTCCGGGGGGCCTTAATGAAAAACTGTTTTTT
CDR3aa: CAISESPGGLNEKLFF

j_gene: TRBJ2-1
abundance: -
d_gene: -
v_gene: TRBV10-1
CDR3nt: TGCGCCAGCAGCGCCAGCTCCTACAATGAGCAGTTCTTC
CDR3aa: CASSASSYNEQFF

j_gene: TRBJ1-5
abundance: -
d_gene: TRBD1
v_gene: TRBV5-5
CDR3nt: TGTGCCAGCAGCTACATGACAGGGGCAGGCAATCAGCCCCAGCATTTT
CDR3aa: CASSYMTGAGNQPQHF

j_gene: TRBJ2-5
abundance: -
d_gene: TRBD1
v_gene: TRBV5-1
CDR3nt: TGCGCCAGCAGCTTCCGGGACAGGGCAGTAGGAGAGACCCAGTACTTC
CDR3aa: CASSFRDRAVGETQYF

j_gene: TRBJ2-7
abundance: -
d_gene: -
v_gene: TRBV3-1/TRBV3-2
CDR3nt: TGTGCCAGCAGCCAAGCGGGCAGCTACGAGCAGTACTTC
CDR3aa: CASSQAGSYEQYF

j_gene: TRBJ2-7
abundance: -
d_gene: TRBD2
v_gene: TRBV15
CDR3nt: TGTGCCACCAGCAGGGGAGCGGGGGCAGGAACCTACGAGCAGTACTTC
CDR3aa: CATSRGAGAGTYEQYF

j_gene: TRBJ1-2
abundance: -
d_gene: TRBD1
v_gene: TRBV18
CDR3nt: TGTGCCAGCTCACCTGGACAGGAACGAAACTATGGCTACACCTTC
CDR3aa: CASSPGQERNYGYTF

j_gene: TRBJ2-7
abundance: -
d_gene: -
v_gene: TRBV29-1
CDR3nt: TGCAGCGTTCCCGGACTGAGCTCCTACGAGCAGTACTTC
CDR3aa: CSVPGLSSYEQYF

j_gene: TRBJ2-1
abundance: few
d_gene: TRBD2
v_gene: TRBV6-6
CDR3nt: TGTGCCAGCAGTCCAGGACTAGCGGGAGGAAGTGAGCAGTTCTTC
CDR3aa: CASSPGLAGGSEQFF

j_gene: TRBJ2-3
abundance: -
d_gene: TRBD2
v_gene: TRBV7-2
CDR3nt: TGTGCCAGCAGCCCTACGGGGGGTGGCACAGATACGCAGTATTTT
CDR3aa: CASSPTGGGTDTQYF

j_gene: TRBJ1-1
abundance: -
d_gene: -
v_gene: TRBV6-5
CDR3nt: TGTGCCAGCAGTACAGGAAGGGGGAAGAACACTGAAGCTTTCTTT
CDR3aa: CASSTGRGKNTEAFF

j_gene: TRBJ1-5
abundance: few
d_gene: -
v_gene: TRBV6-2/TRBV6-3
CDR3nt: TGTGCCAGCAGTCACGGACAGCGCGCTCAGCCCCAGCATTTT
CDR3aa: CASSHGQRAQPQHF

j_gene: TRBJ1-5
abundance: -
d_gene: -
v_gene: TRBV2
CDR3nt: TGTGCCAGCAGTGGAGACAGCTATCAGCCCCAGCATTTT
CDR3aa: CASSGDSYQPQHF

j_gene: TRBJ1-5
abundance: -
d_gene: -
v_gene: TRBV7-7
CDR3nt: TGTGCTAGCAGCTTCCCCGCGGGTGATCAGCCCCAGCATTTT
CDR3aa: CASSFPAGDQPQHF

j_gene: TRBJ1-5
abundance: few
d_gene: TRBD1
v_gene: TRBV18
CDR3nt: TGTGCCAGCTCATCGGGACAGGGGCATCAGCCCCAGCATTTT
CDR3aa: CASSSGQGHQPQHF

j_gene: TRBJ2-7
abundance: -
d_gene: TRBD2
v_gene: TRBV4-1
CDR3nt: TGCGCCAGCAGCCAGTCAGCGGGAGCCCCCTACGAGCAGTACTTC
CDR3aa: CASSQSAGAPYEQYF

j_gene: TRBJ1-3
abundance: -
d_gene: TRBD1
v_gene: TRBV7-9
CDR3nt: TGTGCCAGCAGCTTAGACGGGACAGGGTTTGGAAACACCATATATTTT
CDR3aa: CASSLDGTGFGNTIYF

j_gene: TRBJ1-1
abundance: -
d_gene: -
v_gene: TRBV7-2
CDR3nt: TGTGCCAGCAGCTTATTGGGAGGGCTGAACACTGAAGCTTTCTTT
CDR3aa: CASSLLGGLNTEAFF

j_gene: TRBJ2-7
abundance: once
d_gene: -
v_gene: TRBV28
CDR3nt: TGTGCCAGCAGTTTACGCGCACAGACCTACGAGCAGTACTTC
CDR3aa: CASSLRAQTYEQYF

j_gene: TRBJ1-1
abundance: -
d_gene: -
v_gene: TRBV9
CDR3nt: TGTGCCAGCAGCTTCGGGGGAGGTTCCGCTGAAGCTTTCTTT
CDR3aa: CASSFGGGSAEAFF

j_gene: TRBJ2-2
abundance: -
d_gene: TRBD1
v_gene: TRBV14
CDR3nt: TGTGCCAGCAGCCAAGTTTCCGGGACAGGGAACACCGGGGAGCTGTTTTTT
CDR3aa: CASSQVSGTGNTGELFF

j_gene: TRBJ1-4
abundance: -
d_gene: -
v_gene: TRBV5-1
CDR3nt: TGCGCCAGCAGCTTGTCTCCCTTCCCTGGGAGTGAAAAACTGTTTTTT
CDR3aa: CASSLSPFPGSEKLFF

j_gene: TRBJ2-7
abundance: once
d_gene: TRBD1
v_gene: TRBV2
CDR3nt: TGTGCCAGCAGAGCAGACAGGGGGCGGGTGTTCTACGAGCAGTACTTC
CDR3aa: CASRADRGRVFYEQYF

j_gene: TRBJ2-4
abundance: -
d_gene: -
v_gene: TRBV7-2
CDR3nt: TGTGCCAGCAGCCAGACAGGACGACTAGCCAAAAACATTCAGTACTTC
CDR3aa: CASSQTGRLAKNIQYF

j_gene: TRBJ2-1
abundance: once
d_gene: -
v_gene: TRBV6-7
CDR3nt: TGTGCCAGCAGTTACTCTAGCAGGGCTGAGGATGAGCAGTTCTTC
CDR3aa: CASSYSSRAEDEQFF

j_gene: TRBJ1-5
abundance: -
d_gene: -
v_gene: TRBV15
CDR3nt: TGTGCCACCAGCAGAGATCCTCGCAATAGCAATCAGCCCCAGCATTTT
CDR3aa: CATSRDPRNSNQPQHF

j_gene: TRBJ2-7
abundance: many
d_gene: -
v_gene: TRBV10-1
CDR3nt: TGCGCCAGCAGCGAATCCGGGAGAGGACAATACGAGCAGTACTTC
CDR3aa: CASSESGRGQYEQYF

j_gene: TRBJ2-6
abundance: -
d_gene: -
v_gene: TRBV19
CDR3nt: TGTGCCAGTAGTATAGGGGCAGGGGCAGGGGCCAACGTCCTGACTTTC
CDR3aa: CASSIGAGAGANVLTF

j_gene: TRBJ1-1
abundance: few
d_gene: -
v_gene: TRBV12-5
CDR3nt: TGTGCTAGTGGCGAACAGGGTGGTGAAGCTTTCTTT
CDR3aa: CASGEQGGEAFF

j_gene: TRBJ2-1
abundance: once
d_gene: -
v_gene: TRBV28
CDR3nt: TGTGCCAGCAGCCCTTCAGTAGTCTCCAATGAGCAGTTCTTC
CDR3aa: CASSPSVVSNEQFF

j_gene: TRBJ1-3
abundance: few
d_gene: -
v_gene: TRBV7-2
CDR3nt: TGTGCCAGCGACGGCGACGGGTCCTCTGGAAACACCATATATTTT
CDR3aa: CASDGDGSSGNTIYF